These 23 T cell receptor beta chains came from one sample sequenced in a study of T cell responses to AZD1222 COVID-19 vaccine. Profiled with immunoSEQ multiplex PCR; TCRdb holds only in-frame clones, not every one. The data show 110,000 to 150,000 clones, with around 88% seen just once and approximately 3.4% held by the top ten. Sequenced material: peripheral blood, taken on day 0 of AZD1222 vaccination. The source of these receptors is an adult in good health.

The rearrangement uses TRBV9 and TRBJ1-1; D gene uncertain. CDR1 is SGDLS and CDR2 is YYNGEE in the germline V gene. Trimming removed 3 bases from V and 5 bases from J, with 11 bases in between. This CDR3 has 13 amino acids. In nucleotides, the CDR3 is TGTGCCAGCAGCGCGTCACATGGGACTGAAGCTTTCTTT. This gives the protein CASSASHGTEAFF.

CDR3 protein: CASSLGPGGNQPQHF. DNA for the CDR3: TGTGCCAGCAGCTTAGGACCGGGGGGCAATCAGCCCCAGCATTTT. The chain combines TRBV13 with TRBJ1-5; tentative D call: TRBD1 (5 bases). Between the trimmed V and J ends, which lost 0 bases and 2 bases, there was a span of 8 bases. Germline lookup yields CDR1 PRHDT and CDR2 FYEKMQ (reference sequence). This CDR3 has 15 amino acids.

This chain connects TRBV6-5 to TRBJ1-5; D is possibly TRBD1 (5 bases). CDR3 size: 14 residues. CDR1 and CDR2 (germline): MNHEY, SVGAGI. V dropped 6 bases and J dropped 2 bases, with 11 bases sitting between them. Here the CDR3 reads CASSYTGGNQPQHF. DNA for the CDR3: TGTGCCAGCAGCTACACAGGAGGCAATCAGCCCCAGCATTTT.

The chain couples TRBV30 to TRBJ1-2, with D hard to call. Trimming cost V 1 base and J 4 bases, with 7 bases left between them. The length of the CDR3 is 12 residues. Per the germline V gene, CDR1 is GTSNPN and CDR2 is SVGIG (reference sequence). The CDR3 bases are TGTGCCTGGAGTGAAGCGGTCTATGGCTACACCTTC. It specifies CAWSEAVYGYTF.

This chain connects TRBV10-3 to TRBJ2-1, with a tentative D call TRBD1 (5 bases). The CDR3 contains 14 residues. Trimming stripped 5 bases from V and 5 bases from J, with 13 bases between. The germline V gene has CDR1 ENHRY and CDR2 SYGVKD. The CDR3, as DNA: TGTGCCATCAGTCTACAGGTCCCCGACAATGAGCAGTTCTTC. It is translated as CAISLQVPDNEQFF.

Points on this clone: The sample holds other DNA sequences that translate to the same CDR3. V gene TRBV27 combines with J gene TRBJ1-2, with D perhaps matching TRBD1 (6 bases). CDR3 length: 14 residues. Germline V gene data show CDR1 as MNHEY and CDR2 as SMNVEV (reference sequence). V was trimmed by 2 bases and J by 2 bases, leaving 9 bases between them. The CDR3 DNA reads TGTGCCAGCAGTTTAAAGGGGGGCAACTATGGCTACACCTTC. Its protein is CASSLKGGNYGYTF.

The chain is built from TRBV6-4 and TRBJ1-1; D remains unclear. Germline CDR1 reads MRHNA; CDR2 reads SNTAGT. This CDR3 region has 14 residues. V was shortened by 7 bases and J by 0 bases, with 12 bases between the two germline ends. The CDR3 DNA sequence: TGTGCCAGCAAGGCAGAGGCCTTGAACACTGAAGCTTTCTTT. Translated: CASKAEALNTEAFF.

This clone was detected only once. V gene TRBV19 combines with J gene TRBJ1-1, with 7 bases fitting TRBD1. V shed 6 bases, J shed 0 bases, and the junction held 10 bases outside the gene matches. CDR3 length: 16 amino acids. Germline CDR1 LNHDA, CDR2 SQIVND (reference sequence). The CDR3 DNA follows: TGTGCCAGTAGGGCGCTAAAACAGGGGTTGAACACTGAAGCTTTCTTT. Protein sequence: CASRALKQGLNTEAFF.

Here the CDR3 reads CASSYEGIQPQHF. CDR3 coding DNA: TGTGCCAGCAGTTACGAAGGTATTCAGCCCCAGCATTTT. This chain uses TRBV6-2 or TRBV6-3 with TRBJ1-5, with no clear D. This CDR3 has 13 residues. The germline CDR1 and CDR2 sequences are MNHEY and SVGEGT. Trimming shortened V by 2 bases and J by 6 bases, and 8 bases separated the two germline ends.

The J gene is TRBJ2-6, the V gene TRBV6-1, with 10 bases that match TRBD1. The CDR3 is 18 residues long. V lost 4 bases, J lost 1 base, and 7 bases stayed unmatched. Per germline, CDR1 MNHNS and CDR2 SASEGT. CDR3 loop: CASSAWDRGSSGANVLTF. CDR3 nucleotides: TGTGCCAGCAGTGCATGGGACAGGGGTAGTTCTGGGGCCAACGTCCTGACTTTC.

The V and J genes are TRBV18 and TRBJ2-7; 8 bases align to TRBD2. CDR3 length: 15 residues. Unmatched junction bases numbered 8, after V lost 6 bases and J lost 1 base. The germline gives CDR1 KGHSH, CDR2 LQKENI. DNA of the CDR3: TGTGCCAGCTCTCCTGAGCGGGAGCGTTCCTACGAGCAGTACTTC. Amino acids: CASSPERERSYEQYF. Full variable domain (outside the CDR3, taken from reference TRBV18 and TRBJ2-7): NAGVMQNPRHLVRRRGQEARLRCSPMKGHSHVYWYRQLPEEGLKFMVYLQKENIIDESGMPKERFSAEFPKEGPSILRIQQVVRGDSAAYFCASSPERERSYEQYFGPGTRLTVT.

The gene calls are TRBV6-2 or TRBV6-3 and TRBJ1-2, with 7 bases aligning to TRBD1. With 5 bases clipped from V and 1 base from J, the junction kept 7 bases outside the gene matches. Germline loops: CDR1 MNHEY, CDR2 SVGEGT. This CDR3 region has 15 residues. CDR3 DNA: TGTGCCAGCAGTCACCGGACAGGATTTAACTATGGCTACACCTTC. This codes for CASSHRTGFNYGYTF.

The CDR3 region is CASSGSTSSYNEQFF. In nucleotides, the CDR3 is TGTGCCAGCAGCGGCAGCACCAGCTCCTACAATGAGCAGTTCTTC. The genes are TRBV9 and TRBJ2-1, with unresolved D. The ends were cut back, 3 bases at V and 0 bases at J, with 10 bases in the middle. CDR3 length: 15 amino acids. Germline loops: CDR1 SGDLS, CDR2 YYNGEE.

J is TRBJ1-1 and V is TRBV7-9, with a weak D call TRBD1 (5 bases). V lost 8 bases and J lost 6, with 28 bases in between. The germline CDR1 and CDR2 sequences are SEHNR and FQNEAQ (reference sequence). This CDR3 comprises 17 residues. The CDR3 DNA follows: TGTGCCAGCCGACTTAACCCCACCCAGGGTCTAATCCCTGAAGCTTTCTTT. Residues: CASRLNPTQGLIPEAFF.

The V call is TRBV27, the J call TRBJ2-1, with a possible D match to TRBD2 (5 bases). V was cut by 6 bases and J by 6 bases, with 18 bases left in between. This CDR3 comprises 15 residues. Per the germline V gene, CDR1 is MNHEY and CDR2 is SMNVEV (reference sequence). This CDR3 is CASRRGGDYSNEQFF. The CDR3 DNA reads TGTGCCAGCAGGCGCGGAGGAGATTATAGCAATGAGCAGTTCTTC.

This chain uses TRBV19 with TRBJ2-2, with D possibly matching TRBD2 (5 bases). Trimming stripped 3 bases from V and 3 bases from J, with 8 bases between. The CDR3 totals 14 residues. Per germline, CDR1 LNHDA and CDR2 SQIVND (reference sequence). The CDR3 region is CASSISGYTGELFF. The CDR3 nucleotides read TGTGCCAGTAGTATCTCGGGATACACCGGGGAGCTGTTTTTT.

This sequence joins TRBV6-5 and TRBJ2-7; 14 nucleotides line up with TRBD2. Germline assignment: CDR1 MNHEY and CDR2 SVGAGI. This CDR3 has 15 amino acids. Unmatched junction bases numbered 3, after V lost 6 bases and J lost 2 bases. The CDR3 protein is CASREGLAGAYEQYF. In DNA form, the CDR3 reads TGTGCCAGCAGGGAGGGACTAGCGGGAGCCTACGAGCAGTACTTC.

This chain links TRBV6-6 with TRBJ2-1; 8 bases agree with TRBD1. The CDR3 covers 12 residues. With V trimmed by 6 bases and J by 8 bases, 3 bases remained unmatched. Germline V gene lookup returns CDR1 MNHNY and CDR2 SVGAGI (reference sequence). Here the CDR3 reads CASSTQGDEQFF. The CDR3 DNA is TGTGCCAGCAGCACACAGGGGGATGAGCAGTTCTTC.

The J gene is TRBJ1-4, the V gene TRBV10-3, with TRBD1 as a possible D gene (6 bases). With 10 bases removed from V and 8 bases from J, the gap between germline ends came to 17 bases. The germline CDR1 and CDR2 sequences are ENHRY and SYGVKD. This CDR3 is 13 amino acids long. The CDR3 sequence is CASHRVQEEKLFF. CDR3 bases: TGTGCCAGCCACAGGGTCCAGGAGGAAAAACTGTTTTTT.

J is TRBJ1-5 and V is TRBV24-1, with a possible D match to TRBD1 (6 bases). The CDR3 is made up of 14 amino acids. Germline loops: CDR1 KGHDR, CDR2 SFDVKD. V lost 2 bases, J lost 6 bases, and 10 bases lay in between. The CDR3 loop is CATSDSRGGQPQHF. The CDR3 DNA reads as TGTGCCACCAGTGATTCAAGGGGGGGTCAGCCCCAGCATTTT.

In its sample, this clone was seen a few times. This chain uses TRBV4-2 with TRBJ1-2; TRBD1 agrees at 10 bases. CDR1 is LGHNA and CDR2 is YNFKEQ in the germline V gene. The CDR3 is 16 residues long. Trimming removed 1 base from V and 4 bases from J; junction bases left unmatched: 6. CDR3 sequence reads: CASSQAGTGVGYGYTF. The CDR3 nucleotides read TGTGCCAGCAGCCAAGCCGGGACAGGGGTGGGCTATGGCTACACCTTC.

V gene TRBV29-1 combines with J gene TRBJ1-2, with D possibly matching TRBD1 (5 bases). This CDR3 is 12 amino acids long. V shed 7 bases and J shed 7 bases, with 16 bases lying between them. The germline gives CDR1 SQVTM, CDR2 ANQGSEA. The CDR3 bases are TGCAGCGCCGAATGGGGGGTCGGTGGCTACACCTTC. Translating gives CSAEWGVGGYTF. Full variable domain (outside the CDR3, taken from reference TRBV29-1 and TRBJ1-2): SAVISQKPSRDICQRGTSLTIQCQVDSQVTMMFWYRQQPGQSLTLIATANQGSEATYESGFVIDKFPISRPNLTFSTLTVSNMSPEDSSIYLCSAEWGVGGYTFGSGTRLTVV.

CDR3 sequence (DNA): TGTGCCAGCAGTTCACAACTCAGGGCTCCTGGGGCCAACGTCCTGACTTTC. This translates into CASSSQLRAPGANVLTF. V is TRBV28 and J is TRBJ2-6; D may be TRBD1 (5 bases). CDR1 and CDR2 from the germline V gene are MDHEN and SYDVKM. Trimming cost V 4 bases and J 2 bases, with 15 bases left between them. The CDR3 is 17 amino acids.